This TCR beta chain is from a study of shared clonotypes between healthy human individuals. Regarding the study as a whole: The diversity represented, both genetic and in exposure history, was limited by few donors. Rarefaction analysis demonstrated incomplete sorted-subset sequencing notwithstanding large depth.

Once extracted for a subset, genomic DNA was divided evenly among several immunoSEQ plates. Generated by immunoSEQ multiplex PCR, the TCRdb table keeps only in-frame clones and is missing some. The sample lists about 1 million clones, about 77% seen once, with around 1.4% in the top ten. The split of CD4+ cells yielded CD45RA+ naive and CD45RA-negative memory subsets. Unmatched junction bases numbered 10, after V lost 2 bases and J lost 7 bases. Germline CDR1 reads KGHSH; CDR2 reads LQKENI. CDR3 length equals 15 residues. Of note for this clone: Its antigen is still unknown.

The chain couples TRBV18 to TRBJ2-5; the match to TRBD1 covers 7 bases. This clonotype originated in a man aged 18 to 29 in good health. Sequencing input: memory CD4+ T cells sorted from blood. Regarding subset: CD45RA-negative fraction. CDR3 residues: CASSPDRAAQGTQYF. The DNA of the CDR3 is TGTGCCAGCTCACCAGACAGGGCCGCCCAGGGGACCCAGTACTTC.